The rows below give T cell receptor beta chains drawn from one sample of a study of graft-versus-host responses after intestinal transplantation. Their target antigens are unknown. Assay used: immunoSEQ multiplex PCR; TCRdb lists only in-frame clones, some missing. The repertoire holds roughly 93,000 clones, roughly 93% seen once, with 0.45% to 0.55% in the top ten. The sample here was unstimulated CD8+ T cells sorted from spleen or lymph node cells, taken before intestinal transplant. The receptor source for this set is a human donor who received an intestinal transplant. CDR3s include the opening cysteine and the closing phenylalanine or tryptophan. D genes are given only for firm matches. Part of the rows lack a size; the others show once, few, many or a class for expanded clones.

v_gene	abundance	j_gene	d_gene	CDR3nt	CDR3aa
TRBV10-3	.	TRBJ2-4	.	TGTGCCATCAGTGAGTCGAAACGGCGGGTCCCCAAAGAAAACATTCAGTACTTC	CAISESKRRVPKENIQYF
TRBV11-2	.	TRBJ1-2	TRBD1	TGTGCCAGCAGCTGGCCCGGGACAGGGGGCGCAGCTGGCTACACCTTC	CASSWPGTGGAAGYTF
TRBV4-1	.	TRBJ2-7	TRBD2	TGCGCCAGCAGCCCTGGGACTAGCGGAAACTACGAGCAGTACTTC	CASSPGTSGNYEQYF
TRBV10-3	.	TRBJ2-5	.	TGTGCCATCAGTGAGCCCGATGGAGGGATTGAGACCCAGTACTTC	CAISEPDGGIETQYF
TRBV5-4	.	TRBJ2-1	.	TGTGCCAGCAGCTTAAGGGACAACAATGAGCAGTTCTTC	CASSLRDNNEQFF
TRBV27	.	TRBJ2-5	.	TGTGCCAGCAGTTTCGAGTTAAACGAGGGGGAGCAGTACTTC	CASSFELNEGEQYF
TRBV6-1	.	TRBJ2-7	.	TGTGCCAGCAGCCTCCCGGGACTCCGTCCCTACGAGCAGTACTTC	CASSLPGLRPYEQYF
TRBV7-2	.	TRBJ2-7	TRBD1	TGTGCCAGCAGAGTGCCGGGACAGGGGGTATCCGAGCAGTACTTC	CASRVPGQGVSEQYF
TRBV9	.	TRBJ1-2	TRBD1	TGTGCCAGCAGCGTAGCGGTCCAGGGGGTGTACTATGGCTACACCTTC	CASSVAVQGVYYGYTF
TRBV4-1	.	TRBJ2-3	.	TGCGCCAGCAGCCAAGTACAGGGATCAGATACGCAGTATTTT	CASSQVQGSDTQYF
TRBV7-9	once	TRBJ2-5	TRBD2	TGTGCCTGGAGGTCGGTTGCTAGCGGGGCCGGGGAGACCCAGTACTTC	CAWRSVASGAGETQYF
TRBV29-1	.	TRBJ2-7	TRBD1	TGCAGCGTTGGGACGAGTGGACAGGGAGACTACGAGCAGTACTTC	CSVGTSGQGDYEQYF
TRBV6-5	.	TRBJ1-2	TRBD1	TGTGCCAGCAGTTCGCGACAGGGCGGAGCGGGTGGCTACACCTTC	CASSSRQGGAGGYTF
TRBV7-9	.	TRBJ1-5	.	TGTGCCAGCAGCTCCTTTAATCAGCCCCAGCATTTT	CASSSFNQPQHF
TRBV2	.	TRBJ1-2	TRBD1	TGTGCCAGCAGTGGGGGGACAGAGCTTTACTATGGCTGCACCTTC	CASSGGTELYYGCTF
TRBV7-8	.	TRBJ2-5	TRBD2	TGTGCCAGCAGCCAAGCCTCTAGCGGGAGGTATCAAGAGACCCAGTACTTC	CASSQASSGRYQETQYF
TRBV7-9	.	TRBJ1-5	.	TGTGCCAGCAGCTCCGAGCGGCAGCCCCAGCATTTT	CASSSERQPQHF
TRBV7-9	.	TRBJ2-7	TRBD1	TGTGCCAGCAGCACTACCGGGACAGGGGCCTACGAGCAGTACTTC	CASSTTGTGAYEQYF
TRBV4-3	.	TRBJ1-5	.	TGCGCCAGCAGCCAAGGCACAGGGAGAGGGCAGCCCCAGCATTTT	CASSQGTGRGQPQHF
TRBV28	.	TRBJ2-4	TRBD1	TGTGCCAGCAGTTTTCAAGGGACAGTAAACATTCAGTACTTC	CASSFQGTVNIQYF
TRBV6-6	once	TRBJ1-1	TRBD1	TGTGCCAGCAGTTACCCCGACAGGGTGGAGGCTGAAGCTTTCTTT	CASSYPDRVEAEAFF
TRBV10-1	once	TRBJ2-1	TRBD2	TGCGCCAGCAGTGAAACGGGAGGAGGGTGGAATGAGCAGTTCTTC	CASSETGGGWNEQFF
TRBV7-8	.	TRBJ1-1	TRBD1	TGTGCCAGCAGCTTCCCGACCGGGACAGGGACTGAAGCTTTCTTT	CASSFPTGTGTEAFF
TRBV5-6	.	TRBJ2-3	.	TGTGCCAGCAGCTTGGTGGGCAGCACAGATACGCAGTATTTT	CASSLVGSTDTQYF
TRBV9	.	TRBJ1-6	TRBD1	TGTGCCAGCAGCGGGACAGGGGGAGTACCCCTCCACTTT	CASSGTGGVPLHF